Below are 8 T cell receptor beta chains sequenced from a single sample in a study of Ad26.COV2.S vaccination and SARS-CoV-2 variants. Profiling relied on immunoSEQ multiplex PCR, and the TCRdb table lists in-frame clones only, not all of them. This table has about 410,000 clones, around 85% appearing once. Treatment of the sample: about 20 received Ad26.COV2.S at low or high dose, single or two shots; several received placebo; per-sample allocation not given. Sampling was done on day 63 after the first vaccine or placebo injection. This specimen consisted of peripheral blood, obtained in a trial of Ad26.COV2.S vaccine versus placebo. Receptors originate from a person between 18 and 65 years old who received the Ad26.COV2.S COVID-19 vaccine or a placebo.

J is TRBJ1-2 and V is TRBV5-1; D gene ambiguous. CDR1 and CDR2 (germline): SGHRS, YFSETQ. V was clipped by 5 bases and J by 2 bases, with 10 bases between them. CDR3 length: 13 residues. The CDR3 protein is CASSSDPNYGYTF. The CDR3 nucleotides are TGCGCCAGCAGTTCAGACCCGAACTATGGCTACACCTTC.

The V and J genes are TRBV6-4 and TRBJ1-6; D is uncertain. Trimming cost V 6 bases and J 8 bases, with 11 bases left between them. Germline CDR1 and CDR2: MRHNA and SNTAGT. CDR3 size: 13 residues. This CDR3 reads CASSAGLDSPLHF. CDR3 in DNA: TGTGCCAGCAGCGCAGGTTTGGATTCACCCCTCCACTTT.

V gene TRBV19 combines with J gene TRBJ1-5; D unclear. CDR3 length equals 13 residues. Germline-derived CDR1 and CDR2 are LNHDA and SQIVND (reference sequence). V shed 1 base and J shed 7 bases, with 8 bases lying between them. The CDR3 sequence is CASSIGKGQPQHF. CDR3 DNA: TGTGCCAGTAGTATAGGAAAGGGCCAGCCCCAGCATTTT.

CDR3 protein: CATSGTVRPYEQYF. The CDR3 bases are TGTGCCACCAGTGGGACAGTTCGGCCTTACGAGCAGTACTTC. This rearrangement joins TRBV24-1 to TRBJ2-7; D possibly corresponds to TRBD1 (6 bases). CDR3 size: 14 residues. The V and J ends lost 5 bases and 4 bases respectively, with 14 bases between them. CDR1 is KGHDR and CDR2 is SFDVKD in the germline V gene.

The chain joins TRBV7-6 to TRBJ1-6; no clear D gene. Trimming stripped 0 bases from V and 10 bases from J, with 7 bases between. Germline CDR1 SGHVS, CDR2 FNYEAQ. This CDR3 is built from 13 residues. The CDR3 DNA reads as TGTGCCAGCAGCTTAGCGCTGAGCTCACCCCTCCACTTT. Residues: CASSLALSSPLHF. Using reference TRBV7-6 and TRBJ1-6 for the parts outside the CDR3, the full variable domain is GAGVSQSPRYKVTKRGQDVALRCDPISGHVSLYWYRQALGQGPEFLTYFNYEAQQDKSGLPNDRFSAERPEGSISTLTIQRTEQRDSAMYRCASSLALSSPLHFGNGTRLTVT.

The chain joins TRBV10-2 to TRBJ2-1; D unresolved. The germline gives CDR1 WSHSY, CDR2 SAAADI. CDR3 size: 15 residues. With 3 bases removed from V and 6 bases from J, the gap between germline ends came to 15 bases. CDR3 sequence (DNA): TGCGCCAGCAGTGATTATTCCGGCTTACTCAATGAGCAGTTCTTC. It translates to CASSDYSGLLNEQFF.

The J gene is TRBJ2-3, the V gene TRBV11-2, with D possibly TRBD1 on 7 matching bases. Germline V gene sequence: CDR1 SGHAT, CDR2 FQNNGV. V lost 5 bases, J lost 5 bases, and 23 bases lay in between. The CDR3 length is 17 residues. The CDR3 here is CASSVARWAGGKDTQYF. CDR3 in DNA: TGTGCCAGCAGCGTCGCCCGTTGGGCAGGGGGGAAAGATACGCAGTATTTT.

Remarks on this clone: Other DNA sequences in the sample encode the same CDR3. V is TRBV19 and J is TRBJ1-1; possible D gene TRBD1, 5 bases. Trimming removed 3 bases from V and 0 bases from J, with 5 bases in between. There are 13 residues in the CDR3. CDR1 is LNHDA and CDR2 is SQIVND in the germline V gene (reference sequence). The CDR3 loop reads CASSIRVNTEAFF. DNA of the CDR3: TGTGCCAGTAGTATCAGGGTGAACACTGAAGCTTTCTTT.